These T cell receptor beta chains were read from a single sample in a study of blood T cell repertoires in COVID-19. TCRdb's copy holds only in-frame clones and misses some; the assay was immunoSEQ multiplex PCR. This sample has 20,000 to 30,000 clones, with 82% found just once. Sequencing was performed on peripheral blood. Every receptor here comes from a human donor in a cohort sampled during active COVID-19. Both conserved end residues are part of each CDR3. The D gene is left open where the match is weak. A clone size is listed for some rows: how often the clone was seen (once, few, many), or a class if it is expanded.

d_call: -; j_call: TRBJ2-2; v_call: TRBV5-6; clone_size: -; cdr3_nt: TGTGCCAGCAGCTTGGGCGGGACGAACACCGGGGAGCTGTTTTTT; cdr3_aa: CASSLGGTNTGELFF
d_call: -; j_call: TRBJ2-7; v_call: TRBV5-6; clone_size: medium-sized; cdr3_nt: TGTGCCAGCAGCTGGGCCGAATCTGAGTACGAGCAGTACTTC; cdr3_aa: CASSWAESEYEQYF
d_call: -; j_call: TRBJ1-1; v_call: TRBV28; clone_size: -; cdr3_nt: TGTGCCAGCAGTTTATGGCGGAGCTCTGAAGCTTTCTTT; cdr3_aa: CASSLWRSSEAFF
d_call: -; j_call: TRBJ2-1; v_call: TRBV7-6; clone_size: -; cdr3_nt: TGTGCCAGCAGCTTACGTAGCGGAAGCTCCTACAATGAGCAGTTCTTC; cdr3_aa: CASSLRSGSSYNEQFF
d_call: -; j_call: TRBJ1-2; v_call: TRBV4-3; clone_size: -; cdr3_nt: TGCGCCAGCAGCCAAGAAAGGGGATATGGCTACACCTTC; cdr3_aa: CASSQERGYGYTF
d_call: TRBD1; j_call: TRBJ1-5; v_call: TRBV27; clone_size: -; cdr3_nt: TGTGCCAGCAGTTTATCCGGACAGGGGGCAAATCAGCCCCAGCATTTT; cdr3_aa: CASSLSGQGANQPQHF
d_call: TRBD1; j_call: TRBJ1-1; v_call: TRBV5-3; clone_size: -; cdr3_nt: TGTGCCAGAAGCTTTCCCAGGGGGATTCCCACTGAAGCTTTCTTT; cdr3_aa: CARSFPRGIPTEAFF
d_call: -; j_call: TRBJ1-5; v_call: TRBV6-1; clone_size: -; cdr3_nt: TGTGCCAGCAGTGATACCCCCGGGTTCAATCAGCCCCAGCATTTT; cdr3_aa: CASSDTPGFNQPQHF
d_call: -; j_call: TRBJ1-2; v_call: TRBV24-1; clone_size: -; cdr3_nt: TGTGCCACCAGTGACTCCGGAAGCGTCTATGGCTACACCTTC; cdr3_aa: CATSDSGSVYGYTF
d_call: -; j_call: TRBJ1-1; v_call: TRBV14; clone_size: few; cdr3_nt: TGTGCCAGCAGCCAAGGGAGGGGCGTATATGAAGCTTTCTTT; cdr3_aa: CASSQGRGVYEAFF
d_call: -; j_call: TRBJ2-5; v_call: TRBV24-1; clone_size: -; cdr3_nt: TGTGCCACCGGGCCGCCCCAGTACTTC; cdr3_aa: CATGPPQYF
d_call: -; j_call: TRBJ2-3; v_call: TRBV5-1; clone_size: -; cdr3_nt: TGCGCCAGCAGCTTTAGTGCGAGCGATACGCAGTATTTT; cdr3_aa: CASSFSASDTQYF
d_call: TRBD2; j_call: TRBJ2-4; v_call: TRBV5-5; clone_size: -; cdr3_nt: TGTGCCAGCAGCTTGTTCGGTGGGTCTAGCGGGGCCGCCGCCAAAAACATTCAGTACTTC; cdr3_aa: CASSLFGGSSGAAAKNIQYF
d_call: -; j_call: TRBJ1-2; v_call: TRBV6-2/TRBV6-3; clone_size: -; cdr3_nt: TGTGCCAGCAGTTACCTCCGGGACACCTTCAACTATGGCTACACCTTC; cdr3_aa: CASSYLRDTFNYGYTF
d_call: -; j_call: TRBJ1-1; v_call: TRBV18; clone_size: -; cdr3_nt: TGTGCCAGCTCACCACAGAATCAGGGAAATACTGAAGCTTTCTTT; cdr3_aa: CASSPQNQGNTEAFF
d_call: -; j_call: TRBJ2-5; v_call: TRBV5-4; clone_size: -; cdr3_nt: TGTGCCAGCAGCTTGGTGGAGCGCCAAGAGACCCAGTACTTC; cdr3_aa: CASSLVERQETQYF
d_call: -; j_call: TRBJ2-2; v_call: TRBV18; clone_size: once; cdr3_nt: TGTGCCAGCTCACCACCTGGGACTCCGTCGAACACCGGGGAGCTGTTTTTT; cdr3_aa: CASSPPGTPSNTGELFF
d_call: -; j_call: TRBJ2-7; v_call: TRBV18; clone_size: -; cdr3_nt: TGTGCCAGCTCACAGTTGGACAGACTGCGAGAGCAGTACTTC; cdr3_aa: CASSQLDRLREQYF
d_call: -; j_call: TRBJ1-1; v_call: TRBV6-4; clone_size: -; cdr3_nt: TGTGCCAGCAGCCCAGACACAGTGAACACTGAAGCTTTCTTT; cdr3_aa: CASSPDTVNTEAFF
d_call: TRBD1; j_call: TRBJ2-7; v_call: TRBV19; clone_size: -; cdr3_nt: TGTGCCAGTAGTACAGGCCAGGGGGTAAATGAGCAGTACTTC; cdr3_aa: CASSTGQGVNEQYF
d_call: TRBD2; j_call: TRBJ2-7; v_call: TRBV11-2; clone_size: -; cdr3_nt: TGTGCCAGCAGCCAGTTGCCTCCGGGACTAGCATCCGAGCAGTACTTC; cdr3_aa: CASSQLPPGLASEQYF
d_call: TRBD2; j_call: TRBJ2-7; v_call: TRBV28; clone_size: once; cdr3_nt: TGTGCCAGCAGTGGTGCGGGAGCCTTTATCGAGCAGTACTTC; cdr3_aa: CASSGAGAFIEQYF